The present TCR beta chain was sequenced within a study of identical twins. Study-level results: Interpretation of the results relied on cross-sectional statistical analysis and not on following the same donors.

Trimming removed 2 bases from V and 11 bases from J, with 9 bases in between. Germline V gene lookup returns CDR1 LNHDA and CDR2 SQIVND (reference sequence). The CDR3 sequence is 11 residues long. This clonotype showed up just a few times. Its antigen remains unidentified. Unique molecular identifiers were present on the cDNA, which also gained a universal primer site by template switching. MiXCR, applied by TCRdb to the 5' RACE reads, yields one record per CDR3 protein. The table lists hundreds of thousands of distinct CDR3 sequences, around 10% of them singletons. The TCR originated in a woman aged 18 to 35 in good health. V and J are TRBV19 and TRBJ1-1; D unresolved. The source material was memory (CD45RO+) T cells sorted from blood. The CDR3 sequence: CASSIRGAAFF. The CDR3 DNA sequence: TGTGCCAGTAGTATACGGGGTGCGGCTTTCTTT.